Here is one T cell receptor beta chain with its context. These data originate in a study of blood T cell repertoires in COVID-19. Study-wide background: Samples representing acute and convalescent COVID-19 were sourced from the United States, Italy and Spain. In each case, the material was cDNA or gDNA derived from T cells, B-cell-depleted T cells, or PBMCs.

V was pared by 0 bases and J by 4 bases, with 9 bases of the junction left unmatched. The CDR3 is 18 residues long. The germline CDR1 and CDR2 sequences are LGHDT and YNNKEL (reference sequence). Original handling: Amplification of reference gene primers provided the estimated nucleated cell counts. Clones were read by immunoSEQ multiplex PCR, and TCRdb kept only the in-frame ones, dropping some. D and trimming were read from the DNA, whereas the V and J calls and clone size are those reported in that table. The sample includes about half a million clones, 70% to 90% seen only once; the top ten take approximately 2.9%.

Source material: peripheral blood. The TCR was taken from a human donor in a cohort sampled during active COVID-19. The chain combines TRBV3-1 (or the pseudogene TRBV3-2) with TRBJ2-6, with 7 bases fitting TRBD2. The CDR3 nucleotides read TGTGCCAGCAGCCAAGATCTGGGGGGGAGAGGGGGGGCCAACGTCCTGACTTTC. Protein product: CASSQDLGGRGGANVLTF.